These 32 T cell receptor beta chains came from one sample sequenced in a study of technical replicates of blood from several donors. Assay: immunoSEQ multiplex PCR; the TCRdb copy retains only in-frame clones and omits some. This sample has about 59,000 clones, with 85% to 95% found just once. Sequencing was carried out using PBMCs. These receptors came from a human donor in good health. Some clones in this sample may be carry-over from other donors' samples.

The sample holds one count of this clone. The V gene is TRBV7-9, the J gene TRBJ2-1; D ambiguous. Between the trimmed V and J ends, which lost 5 bases and 10 bases, there was a span of 9 bases. The CDR3 has 11 residues. Germline-derived CDR1 and CDR2 are SEHNR and FQNEAQ (reference sequence). CDR3 loop: CASSLFVEQFF. The CDR3 DNA follows: TGTGCCAGCAGCCTCTTTGTGGAGCAGTTCTTC.

The V and J genes are TRBV10-3 and TRBJ1-2; TRBD1 agrees at 10 bases. The CDR3 sequence is 15 residues long. Trimming removed 6 bases from V and 4 bases from J; junction bases left unmatched: 8. CDR1 ENHRY and CDR2 SYGVKD come from the germline V gene. The CDR3 nucleotides are TGTGCCATCAGGGATGGACAGGGGGATGTCTATGGCTACACCTTC. This sequence encodes CAIRDGQGDVYGYTF.

The chain carries TRBV27 and TRBJ2-3; TRBD1 matches 7 bases. The CDR3 is made up of 14 amino acids. Germline V CDR1 and CDR2: MNHEY, SMNVEV (reference sequence). J gave up 8 bases and V 4 bases, and 9 bases lay outside the gene matches. For the CDR3, the DNA is TGTGCCAGCAGTTCCGGTCTATCAGGGGGTACGCAGTATTTT. It is translated as CASSSGLSGGTQYF.

This clone was observed a few times. The CDR3, as DNA: TGTGCCAGCAGCTTGGGACCGGCGGAGAGCTCCTACGAGCAGTACTTC. This translates into CASSLGPAESSYEQYF. This chain uses TRBV5-6 with TRBJ2-7; D gene ambiguous. Germline V gives CDR1 SGHDT, CDR2 YYEEEE. The CDR3 extends over 16 amino acids. Trimming pared 0 bases from V and 0 bases from J, leaving 13 bases between. The variable domain in full, completed from reference TRBV5-6 and TRBJ2-7, reads DAGVTQSPTHLIKTRGQQVTLRCSPKSGHDTVSWYQQALGQGPQFIFQYYEEEERQRGNFPDRFSGHQFPNYSSELNVNALLLGDSALYLCASSLGPAESSYEQYFGPGTRLTVT.

The rearrangement joins TRBV10-3 to TRBJ2-1; TRBD2 agrees at 9 bases. V trimming: 4 bases; J trimming: 6 bases; junction bases outside the gene matches: 4. CDR3 length: 14 residues. Germline V gene data show CDR1 as ENHRY and CDR2 as SYGVKD. CDR3 protein: CAISVSGGFNEQFF. The CDR3 bases are TGTGCCATCAGTGTTAGCGGGGGCTTCAATGAGCAGTTCTTC.

The rearrangement uses TRBV5-6 and TRBJ1-2; tentatively, D is TRBD1 (6 bases). V was trimmed by 7 bases and J by 4 bases, leaving 23 bases between them. CDR1 and CDR2 (germline): SGHDT, YYEEEE. The CDR3 spans 16 residues. The CDR3 loop reads CASGGLTVAGAYGYTF. The CDR3 coding sequence is TGTGCCAGCGGCGGGTTGACAGTCGCGGGGGCCTATGGCTACACCTTC.

The gene calls are TRBV5-1 and TRBJ2-7, with TRBD1 matching over 9 bases. CDR1 SGHRS and CDR2 YFSETQ come from the germline V gene. V lost 5 bases, J lost 1 base, and 7 bases stayed unmatched. CDR3 length equals 15 residues. CDR3 residues: CASRSGTGFSYEQYF. CDR3 nucleotides: TGCGCCAGCAGGTCCGGGACAGGGTTTTCCTACGAGCAGTACTTC. Filled out from reference TRBV5-1 and TRBJ2-7, the complete variable domain reads KAGVTQTPRYLIKTRGQQVTLSCSPISGHRSVSWYQQTPGQGLQFLFEYFSETQRNKGNFPGRFSGRQFSNSRSEMNVSTLELGDSALYLCASRSGTGFSYEQYFGPGTRLTVT.

The CDR3 spells CAWSVLPPYEQYF. The CDR3 DNA sequence: TGTGCCTGGAGTGTACTCCCACCCTACGAGCAGTACTTC. The chain joins TRBV30 to TRBJ2-7; D call uncertain. CDR1 and CDR2 (germline): GTSNPN, SVGIG (reference sequence). Trimming shortened V by 0 bases and J by 2 bases, and 8 bases separated the two germline ends. The CDR3 covers 13 residues.

This chain connects TRBV11-2 to TRBJ2-7; D is perhaps TRBD2 (6 bases). CDR3 size: 11 residues. V was cut by 5 bases and J by 4 bases, with 6 bases left in between. The V gene's germline CDR1 is SGHAT and CDR2 FQNNGV. The DNA for the CDR3 is TGTGCCAGCAGCCGGGGGTACGAGCAGTACTTC. Its translation: CASSRGYEQYF.

The chain combines TRBV29-1 with TRBJ2-5; TRBD1 is a possible D gene (6 bases). CDR1 is SQVTM, CDR2 ANQGSEA, per germline. Trimming left V 7 bases short and J 2 bases short, with 8 bases between. This CDR3 region has 11 residues. The CDR3 nucleotides are TGCAGCGGGACAGAGCAAGAGACCCAGTACTTC. Encoded protein: CSGTEQETQYF.

This chain joins TRBV6-5 and TRBJ2-7; TRBD1 matches at 10 bases. This CDR3 region has 15 residues. Per the germline V gene, CDR1 is MNHEY and CDR2 is SVGAGI. V lost 5 bases, J lost 4 bases, and 8 bases stayed unmatched. CDR3 nucleotide sequence: TGTGCCAGCAGTCCCCGGGACAGGGGTGGATACGAGCAGTACTTC. This codes for CASSPRDRGGYEQYF.

The chain links TRBV27 to TRBJ1-2; 10 bases match TRBD1. This CDR3 spans 17 amino acids. Germline V gene lookup returns CDR1 MNHEY and CDR2 SMNVEV (reference sequence). V lost 8 bases to trimming and J lost 4 bases; unmatched junction nucleotides: 16. The CDR3, as DNA: TGTGCCAGCCCCTCCGTACTCCCGGACAGGGGGGTCTATGGCTACACCTTC. Encoded protein: CASPSVLPDRGVYGYTF.

The chain links TRBV5-4 to TRBJ2-1, with D uncertain. Germline V lookup: CDR1 SGHNT, CDR2 YYREEE (reference sequence). V was shortened by 2 bases and J by 6 bases, with 9 bases between the two germline ends. The CDR3 sequence is 13 residues long. The CDR3 is CASSFPPGNEQFF. As DNA, the CDR3 is TGTGCCAGCAGCTTCCCCCCAGGCAATGAGCAGTTCTTC.

This clone was recorded at least ten times. The chain couples TRBV18 to TRBJ2-7; TRBD1 agrees at 8 bases. V lost 4 bases and J lost 5; bases outside the gene matches: 7. The CDR3 is made up of 14 amino acids. The germline CDR1 and CDR2 sequences are KGHSH and LQKENI. CDR3: CASSHRTGRDEQYF. The CDR3 nucleotides are TGTGCCAGCTCACACCGGACAGGGCGGGACGAGCAGTACTTC.

This clone was detected only a few times. This chain uses TRBV29-1 with TRBJ2-6; perhaps TRBD1 as D (6 bases). With 6 bases removed from V and 0 bases from J, the gap between germline ends came to 15 bases. CDR3 length: 16 residues. Germline CDR1 reads SQVTM; CDR2 reads ANQGSEA. CDR3 sequence: CSVARDTDSGANVLTF. CDR3 nucleotides: TGCAGCGTGGCCCGGGACACCGACTCTGGGGCCAACGTCCTGACTTTC.

This chain connects TRBV2 to TRBJ2-1, with 10 bases identical to TRBD2. The germline CDR1 and CDR2 sequences are SNHLY and FYNNEI. V was pared by 6 bases and J by 8 bases, with 7 bases of the junction left unmatched. The CDR3 extends over 14 amino acids. The CDR3 nucleotides read TGTGCCAGCAGAAGACAGCGGGAGGGATATGAGCAGTTCTTC. It codes for CASRRQREGYEQFF.

The V and J genes are TRBV5-6 and TRBJ1-1; 8 bases are a match to TRBD1. This CDR3 has 16 residues. The V gene end was trimmed by 4 bases and the J gene end by 4 bases; junction bases not matched to a gene: 12. CDR1 is SGHDT, CDR2 YYEEEE, per germline. The CDR3, as DNA: TGTGCCAGCAGCACTGGCTTGGGCAGGGGGCTCACTGAAGCTTTCTTT. It specifies CASSTGLGRGLTEAFF. Supplemented by reference TRBV5-6 and TRBJ1-1, the full variable domain reads DAGVTQSPTHLIKTRGQQVTLRCSPKSGHDTVSWYQQALGQGPQFIFQYYEEEERQRGNFPDRFSGHQFPNYSSELNVNALLLGDSALYLCASSTGLGRGLTEAFFGQGTRLTVV.

The rearrangement joins TRBV7-2 to TRBJ2-3, with D perhaps matching TRBD2 (6 bases). V was shortened by 3 bases and J by 3 bases, with 13 bases between the two germline ends. The CDR3 is made up of 15 amino acids. CDR1 and CDR2 (germline): SGHTA, FQGNSA. This CDR3 is CASSFSRGETDTQYF. Written as DNA, the CDR3 is TGTGCCAGCAGCTTCAGCCGCGGGGAGACAGATACGCAGTATTTT.

The chain links TRBV4-1 to TRBJ2-2; 7 nucleotides line up with TRBD1. The CDR3 contains 16 residues. J gave up 4 bases and V 0 bases, and 5 bases lay outside the gene matches. CDR1 is MGHRA and CDR2 is YSYEKL in the germline V gene. CDR3 protein: CASSQETGLRTGELFF. For the CDR3, the DNA is TGCGCCAGCAGCCAAGAGACAGGGCTCCGCACCGGGGAGCTGTTTTTT.

The chain carries TRBV4-1 and TRBJ1-2; D is unresolved. CDR1 MGHRA and CDR2 YSYEKL come from the germline V gene. The CDR3 has 16 amino acids. Trimming stripped 1 base from V and 4 bases from J, with 16 bases between. In DNA, the CDR3 is TGCGCCAGCAGCCAAGTTTCAGCGGCAGACCCCTATGGCTACACCTTC. Translation: CASSQVSAADPYGYTF.

This clone was counted a few times. The chain combines TRBV5-8 with TRBJ1-1; a possible D gene is TRBD1 (6 bases). Germline V lookup: CDR1 SGHTS, CDR2 YDEGEE. Trimming left V 1 base short and J 8 bases short, with 12 bases between. The CDR3 runs 13 residues. The CDR3 reads CASSLFRDREAFF. The DNA of the CDR3 is TGTGCCAGCAGCTTGTTCCGTGACAGGGAAGCTTTCTTT. The whole variable domain, filled in from reference TRBV5-8 and TRBJ1-1, reads EAGVTQSPTHLIKTRGQQATLRCSPISGHTSVYWYQQALGLGLQFLLWYDEGEERNRGNFPPRFSGRQFPNYSSELNVNALELEDSALYLCASSLFRDREAFFGQGTRLTVV.

The CDR3 nucleotides are TGTGCCAGCAGCTTATCCAGGGCTAACACCGGGGAGCTGTTTTTT. Protein sequence: CASSLSRANTGELFF. The chain couples TRBV7-3 to TRBJ2-2; a possible D gene is TRBD1 (5 bases). The CDR3 spans 15 residues. V lost 2 bases to trimming and J lost 2 bases, with 9 bases between them. Germline-derived CDR1 and CDR2 are SGHTA and FQGTGA.

The chain links TRBV7-2 to TRBJ1-5; D not certain. The germline gives CDR1 SGHTA, CDR2 FQGNSA. This CDR3 contains 13 residues. Between the trimmed V and J ends, which lost 0 bases and 7 bases, there was a span of 7 bases. The CDR3 sequence: CASSLARGQPQHF. As DNA, the CDR3 is TGTGCCAGCAGCTTAGCGCGGGGACAGCCCCAGCATTTT.

This chain joins TRBV6-6 and TRBJ2-5; TRBD2 matches 8 bases. Germline lookup yields CDR1 MNHNY and CDR2 SVGAGI (reference sequence). V lost 6 bases to trimming and J lost 7 bases; unmatched junction nucleotides: 10. This CDR3 is 14 amino acids long. For the CDR3, the DNA is TGTGCCAGCAGCCCCCCCCGGGGGGGCTCGACCCAGTACTTC. Protein: CASSPPRGGSTQYF.

This chain joins TRBV9 and TRBJ2-7; D is ambiguous. Germline CDR1 and CDR2: SGDLS and YYNGEE. This CDR3 comprises 15 residues. V lost 0 bases, J lost 0 bases, and 10 bases lay in between. Here the CDR3 DNA reads TGTGCCAGCAGCGTAGGGGCAGCATACTCCTACGAGCAGTACTTC. Amino acid sequence: CASSVGAAYSYEQYF.

The chain employs TRBV18 and TRBJ2-3, with D perhaps matching TRBD1 (5 bases). The CDR3 totals 15 residues. V lost 2 bases to trimming and J lost 4 bases, with 13 bases between them. Germline CDR1 reads KGHSH; CDR2 reads LQKENI. The CDR3 protein is CASSPIQGRPDTQYF. In DNA, the CDR3 is TGTGCCAGCTCACCAATTCAGGGAAGGCCAGATACGCAGTATTTT. The full variable domain, in which reference TRBV18 and TRBJ2-3 provide the parts outside the CDR3, is NAGVMQNPRHLVRRRGQEARLRCSPMKGHSHVYWYRQLPEEGLKFMVYLQKENIIDESGMPKERFSAEFPKEGPSILRIQQVVRGDSAAYFCASSPIQGRPDTQYFGPGTRLTVL.

This rearrangement joins TRBV6-1 to TRBJ1-2, with unresolved D. The CDR3 runs 13 residues. V was shortened by 0 bases and J by 7 bases, with 9 bases between the two germline ends. CDR1 is MNHNS and CDR2 is SASEGT in the germline V gene. The CDR3 reads CASSEAGGSGYTF. The CDR3 DNA is TGTGCCAGCAGTGAAGCAGGAGGCAGTGGCTACACCTTC.

This clone was seen only a few times. The chain joins TRBV7-9 to TRBJ2-7, with 9 bases aligning to TRBD1. The CDR3 has 16 residues. In germline, CDR1 is SEHNR, CDR2 FQNEAQ (reference sequence). V lost 3 bases, J lost 3 bases, and 9 bases stayed unmatched. CDR3 region: CASSFQTGGGGYEQYF. In DNA form, the CDR3 reads TGTGCCAGCAGCTTTCAAACAGGGGGCGGAGGCTACGAGCAGTACTTC.

The chain couples TRBV14 to TRBJ2-7; D not resolved. The length of the CDR3 is 11 residues. Germline assignment: CDR1 SGHDN and CDR2 FVKESK. The V end lost 6 bases, the J end lost 6 bases, and 9 bases lay between the germline ends. This CDR3 reads CASRPGCEQYF. CDR3 in DNA: TGTGCCAGCAGACCAGGCTGCGAGCAGTACTTC.

This clone was seen a single time. The gene calls are TRBV5-6 and TRBJ1-3; a possible D gene is TRBD1 (6 bases). Germline loops: CDR1 SGHDT, CDR2 YYEEEE. The germline V and J ends were trimmed by 3 bases and 4 bases, with 14 bases remaining between them. This CDR3 comprises 15 residues. This chain's CDR3 is CASSSPAGAGNTIYF. In nucleotides, the CDR3 is TGTGCCAGCAGCTCCCCCGCAGGGGCCGGAAACACCATATATTTT. The full variable domain, with the rest looked up from reference TRBV5-6 and TRBJ1-3, is DAGVTQSPTHLIKTRGQQVTLRCSPKSGHDTVSWYQQALGQGPQFIFQYYEEEERQRGNFPDRFSGHQFPNYSSELNVNALLLGDSALYLCASSSPAGAGNTIYFGEGSWLTVV.

The chain links TRBV30 to TRBJ1-2; perhaps TRBD1 as D (5 bases). Germline CDR1 reads GTSNPN; CDR2 reads SVGIG (reference sequence). The CDR3 is made up of 13 amino acids. V was clipped by 0 bases and J by 8 bases, with 13 bases between them. The CDR3 nucleotides read TGTGCCTGGAGTGTACTTTGGGGCAACGGCTACACCTTC. This translates into CAWSVLWGNGYTF.

There are a few counts of this clone. The gene calls are TRBV7-9 and TRBJ2-2; D is undetermined. Trimming pared 5 bases from V and 0 bases from J, leaving 10 bases between. Germline loops: CDR1 SEHNR, CDR2 FQNEAQ (reference sequence). CDR3 length: 15 residues. CDR3 amino acids: CASSLRDANTGELFF. CDR3 nucleotides: TGTGCCAGCAGCCTCCGAGATGCGAACACCGGGGAGCTGTTTTTT.